These 15 T cell receptor beta chains were all obtained from the same sample, sequenced in a study of molecular identifiers for immune sequencing clone quantification. TCRdb called the PCR reads again in MiXCR, with one record for every CDR3 protein. The sample shows about 100,000 distinct CDR3 sequences, 36% of them seen only once. The sequenced sample was naive CD8+ T cells from blood, with Jurkat cell RNA spiked in. Subset defined: FACS-sorted CD8+CD4-CCR7+CD45RA+ naive T cells. Source of these receptors: a human donor in good health. Some libraries in this study had Jurkat cell RNA spiked in.

A few counts support this clonotype. The rearrangement joins TRBV9 to TRBJ2-5; D unclear. With 4 bases removed from V and 5 bases from J, the gap between germline ends came to 18 bases. The CDR3 is 15 residues long. The V gene's germline CDR1 is SGDLS and CDR2 YYNGEE. The CDR3 reads CASSPNAAASETQYF. The CDR3 nucleotides are TGTGCCAGCAGCCCCAACGCGGCTGCCTCGGAGACCCAGTACTTC.

V is TRBV5-6 and J is TRBJ2-2; a possible D gene is TRBD1 (6 bases). V shed 5 bases and J shed 1 base, with 9 bases lying between them. The CDR3 extends over 14 amino acids. Germline CDR1 reads SGHDT; CDR2 reads YYEEEE. The CDR3 DNA sequence: TGTGCCAGCAGGACAGGTCTGAACACCGGGGAGCTGTTTTTT. It codes for CASRTGLNTGELFF.

The rearrangement uses TRBV19 and TRBJ1-5, with 7 bases identical to TRBD1. Germline assignment: CDR1 LNHDA and CDR2 SQIVND (reference sequence). J gave up 6 bases and V 3 bases, and 8 bases lay outside the gene matches. The CDR3 runs 15 residues. Here the CDR3 reads CASSIFPGGRQPQHF. The CDR3 DNA reads as TGTGCCAGTAGTATCTTCCCAGGGGGGCGTCAGCCCCAGCATTTT.

This clonotype has a handful of counts. This chain links TRBV2 with TRBJ1-5, with D maybe TRBD1 (5 bases). Germline lookup yields CDR1 SNHLY and CDR2 FYNNEI. The CDR3 has 15 amino acids. With 6 bases removed from V and 2 bases from J, the gap between germline ends came to 14 bases. CDR3: CASRVQVSGNQPQHF. The CDR3 nucleotides are TGTGCCAGCAGGGTACAGGTTTCTGGCAATCAGCCCCAGCATTTT.

There are a few counts of this clonotype. This chain links TRBV27 with TRBJ2-7; 9 bases map to TRBD2. Unmatched junction bases numbered 4, after V lost 5 bases and J lost 2 bases. Germline values: CDR1 MNHEY, CDR2 SMNVEV (reference sequence). This CDR3 is built from 14 residues. The CDR3 region has the DNA TGTGCCAGCAGTATTAGCGGGAGTGCCTACGAGCAGTACTTC. Protein: CASSISGSAYEQYF.

Notes on this clonotype: A read error is possible here, since a much larger clone lies one base away. The DNA for the CDR3 is TGTGCCAGCAGCTTTCGAGGCTGGCTAGGATTCAGGGATGAGCAGTTCTTC. Protein sequence: CASSFRGWLGFRDEQFF. The V and J genes are TRBV7-8 and TRBJ2-1, with D possibly being TRBD1 (5 bases). This CDR3 is 17 amino acids long. Between the trimmed V and J ends, which lost 3 bases and 8 bases, there was a span of 23 bases. Germline V gives CDR1 SGHVS, CDR2 FQNEAQ. Combining the CDR3 with reference TRBV7-8 and TRBJ2-1 gives the whole variable domain GAGVSQSPRYKVAKRGQDVALRCDPISGHVSLFWYQQALGQGPEFLTYFQNEAQLDKSGLPSDRFFAERPEGSVSTLKIQRTQQEDSAVYLCASSFRGWLGFRDEQFFGPGTRLTVL.

This clonotype was observed a single time. This may stem from a read error, because a much larger clone lies one nucleotide away. Given the absence of the conserved phenylalanine or tryptophan at the CDR3 end, a read error is likely. Here the CDR3 reads CASSLITDTQYL. The CDR3 DNA reads TGTGCCAGCAGCTTAATCACAGATACGCAGTATTTA. The chain recombines TRBV7-9 with TRBJ2-3; D is unresolved. The CDR3 loop spans 12 amino acids. CDR1 is SEHNR and CDR2 is FQNEAQ in the germline V gene (reference sequence). The ends were cut back, 2 bases at V and 2 bases at J, with 2 bases in the middle.

Many counts were recorded for this clonotype. The chain links TRBV5-6 to TRBJ2-7; TRBD1 is a possible D gene (5 bases). The germline gives CDR1 SGHDT, CDR2 YYEEEE. Trimming pared 6 bases from V and 5 bases from J, leaving 21 bases between. This CDR3 has 15 amino acids. This CDR3 reads CASTQGWALSDEQYF. CDR3 in DNA: TGTGCCAGCACCCAGGGCTGGGCCCTTAGTGACGAGCAGTACTTC. Supplemented by reference TRBV5-6 and TRBJ2-7, the full variable domain reads DAGVTQSPTHLIKTRGQQVTLRCSPKSGHDTVSWYQQALGQGPQFIFQYYEEEERQRGNFPDRFSGHQFPNYSSELNVNALLLGDSALYLCASTQGWALSDEQYFGPGTRLTVT.

Concerning this clonotype: In this CDR3 the conserved last residue, phenylalanine or tryptophan, is missing, so a read error is likely. The chain combines TRBV6-5 with TRBJ1-1; D remains unclear. There are 13 residues in the CDR3. Germline lookup yields CDR1 MNHEY and CDR2 SVGAGI. CDR3 in DNA: TGTGCCATCAGTTACTTGGGAGACCGTGAAGCTTTCTAT. The encoded protein is CAISYLGDREAFY.

A word on this clonotype: A read error may be the cause here, since a much bigger clone is one base away. The V call is TRBV24-1, the J call TRBJ1-5, with D tentatively TRBD1 (5 bases). Germline loops: CDR1 KGHDR, CDR2 SFDVKD. The CDR3 covers 12 residues. The CDR3: CASSGGDQPQHF. The CDR3 bases are TGTGCCTCCAGTGGAGGGGATCAGCCCCAGCATTTT.

A few counts support this clonotype. The chain uses TRBV5-4 and TRBJ2-1; TRBD2 is a possible D gene (5 bases). Trimming left V 0 bases short and J 9 bases short, with 7 bases between. Per the germline V gene, CDR1 is SGHNT and CDR2 is YYREEE (reference sequence). The CDR3 is 12 amino acids. CDR3: CASSLEGGEQFF. Here the CDR3 DNA reads TGTGCCAGCAGCTTGGAAGGAGGTGAGCAGTTCTTC.

Regarding this clonotype: A single base separates this from a much larger clone, so it may be a read error. The chain joins TRBV7-2 to TRBJ2-3; 7 positions match TRBD2. This CDR3 region has 16 residues. Trimming at V came to 5 bases and at J to 0 bases, leaving 8 bases not matched to a gene. Per germline, CDR1 SGHTA and CDR2 FQGNSA. CDR3 amino acids: CASSGRGITSTDTQYF. The CDR3 DNA sequence: TGTGCCAGCAGCGGGCGGGGGATAACTAGCACAGATACGCAGTATTTT. Looking up the rest from reference TRBV7-2 and TRBJ2-3 gives the full variable domain: GAGVSQSPSNKVTEKGKDVELRCDPISGHTALYWYRQSLGQGLEFLIYFQGNSAPDKSGLPSDRFSAERTGGSVSTLTIQRTQQEDSAVYLCASSGRGITSTDTQYFGPGTRLTVL.

The J gene is TRBJ2-1, the V gene TRBV27; 9 bases line up with TRBD2. With V trimmed by 2 bases and J by 12 bases, 11 bases remained unmatched. Germline loops: CDR1 MNHEY, CDR2 SMNVEV (reference sequence). This CDR3 region has 15 residues. CDR3 sequence reads: CASSLLAGHYKVQFF. CDR3 DNA: TGTGCCAGCAGTTTACTAGCGGGACACTACAAAGTGCAGTTCTTC.

This clonotype has just a few counts. The genes are TRBV3-1 and TRBJ1-5; 8 nucleotides agree with TRBD1. The CDR3 is 13 residues long. From germline, CDR1 is LGHDT and CDR2 YNNKEL (reference sequence). With V trimmed by 3 bases and J by 5 bases, 0 bases remained unmatched. The CDR3 loop reads CASSQDRDQPQHF. DNA for the CDR3: TGTGCCAGCAGCCAGGACAGGGATCAGCCCCAGCATTTT.

This clonotype was detected only a few times. This chain connects TRBV12-3 or TRBV12-4 to TRBJ2-7; D remains ambiguous. CDR3 size: 14 residues. The V and J ends lost 6 bases and 1 base respectively, with 13 bases between them. CDR3 sequence reads: CASRTGPASYEQYF. The DNA of the CDR3 is TGTGCCAGCAGAACCGGGCCAGCGTCCTACGAGCAGTACTTC.